What follows are 20 T cell receptor beta chains derived from one specimen sequenced in a study of blood T cell repertoires in COVID-19. The repertoire was sequenced with immunoSEQ multiplex PCR; TCRdb's copy has only in-frame clones and lacks some. This sample has about 170,000 clones, with 70% to 90% found just once. Sequencing used peripheral blood. The receptors come from a woman of 80 years or more with COVID-19, enrolled during active disease.

This sequence joins TRBV20-1 and TRBJ1-4, with a possible D match to TRBD1 (5 bases). Trimming left V 3 bases short and J 8 bases short, with 13 bases between. Germline CDR1 and CDR2: DFQATT and SNEGSKA (reference sequence). The CDR3 sequence is 13 residues long. CDR3 sequence: CSASRRAGEKLFF. The CDR3 DNA sequence: TGCAGTGCTAGTAGGCGAGCAGGGGAAAAACTGTTTTTT.

This clone was seen a single time. The chain combines TRBV13 with TRBJ2-6; TRBD1 is a possible D gene (6 bases). CDR1 and CDR2 (germline): PRHDT, FYEKMQ (reference sequence). This CDR3 is 16 amino acids long. V lost 5 bases and J lost 4, with 15 bases in between. The CDR3 DNA reads TGTGCCAGCAGCCCACGAACAGGGAAAGGGGCCAACGTCCTGACTTTC. Protein product: CASSPRTGKGANVLTF.

The gene calls are TRBV3-1 (or the pseudogene TRBV3-2) and TRBJ2-1; TRBD2 aligns across 15 bases. Per the germline V gene, CDR1 is LGHDT and CDR2 is YNNKEL (reference sequence). J lost 9 bases, V lost 7 bases, and 10 bases had no gene match. The CDR3 loop spans 16 amino acids. DNA of the CDR3: TGTGCCAGCAACCGGGGACTAGCGGGAGGAAAGGCTGAGCAGTTCTTC. It translates to CASNRGLAGGKAEQFF.

The gene calls are TRBV4-3 and TRBJ1-1, with a possible D match to TRBD1 (6 bases). The CDR3 loop spans 13 amino acids. Germline V gene sequence: CDR1 LGHNA, CDR2 YSLEER. Trimming shortened V by 7 bases and J by 3 bases, and 12 bases separated the two germline ends. The CDR3 DNA follows: TGCGCCAGCACACGGGACACTTACACTGAAGCTTTCTTT. It translates to CASTRDTYTEAFF.

The rearrangement joins TRBV2 to TRBJ2-4; no reliable D call. The germline V gene encodes CDR1 SNHLY and CDR2 FYNNEI. The CDR3 runs to 15 residues. Trimming took off 7 bases at V and 0 bases at J, with 13 bases between the two ends. The CDR3 region is CASTTERLAKNIQYF. The CDR3 DNA reads as TGTGCCAGCACGACTGAACGTCTAGCCAAAAACATTCAGTACTTC.

The sample holds a few counts of this clone. V and J are TRBV28 and TRBJ1-2; D perhaps matches TRBD1 (5 bases). Germline loops: CDR1 MDHEN, CDR2 SYDVKM. Trimming removed 2 bases at V and 4 bases at J, with 14 bases between. The CDR3 extends over 15 amino acids. CDR3 sequence: CASSLGAAHSYGYTF. CDR3 DNA: TGTGCCAGCAGTTTAGGGGCAGCCCACAGCTATGGCTACACCTTC.

The chain joins TRBV7-3 to TRBJ2-7, with 9 positions matching TRBD1. V shed 5 bases, J shed 5 bases, and the junction held 4 bases outside the gene matches. The CDR3 spans 13 residues. In germline, CDR1 is SGHTA, CDR2 FQGTGA. The CDR3 nucleotides are TGTGCCAGCAGCCCGGGACAGGGCCACGAGCAGTACTTC. This translates into CASSPGQGHEQYF.

V and J are TRBV7-2 and TRBJ2-6, with D maybe TRBD2 (5 bases). Germline CDR1 reads SGHTA; CDR2 reads FQGNSA. CDR3 length equals 15 residues. Trimming cost V 1 base and J 3 bases, with 7 bases left between them. The CDR3 nucleotides are TGTGCCAGCAGCTTAGTCCGGGGTGGGGCCAACGTCCTGACTTTC. It yields the protein CASSLVRGGANVLTF.

This clone occurred once. The chain couples TRBV14 to TRBJ1-6, with TRBD1 matching 9 bases. CDR1 and CDR2 from the germline V gene are SGHDN and FVKESK. The V and J ends lost 2 bases and 7 bases, in that order; junction bases with no gene match: 0. This CDR3 comprises 14 residues. The CDR3, as DNA: TGTGCCAGCAGCCAAACAGGGGGCAATTCACCCCTCCACTTT. Residues: CASSQTGGNSPLHF.

This chain joins TRBV6-5 and TRBJ2-3; TRBD1 might be the D (5 bases). The V gene lost 3 bases and the J gene lost 7 bases, with 17 bases spanning the gap. CDR3 size: 15 residues. The germline CDR1 and CDR2 sequences are MNHEY and SVGAGI. The CDR3 nucleotides are TGTGCCAGCAGTTATCAGGGTGGCGTCCGAAATACGCAGTATTTT. It is translated as CASSYQGGVRNTQYF.

This rearrangement joins TRBV20-1 to TRBJ1-1, with 7 positions matching TRBD1. J lost 6 bases, V lost 5 bases, and 9 bases had no gene match. This CDR3 region has 13 residues. Germline V gene data show CDR1 as DFQATT and CDR2 as SNEGSKA (reference sequence). CDR3 sequence (DNA): TGCAGTGCTGGTGTAGGACAGGATTCTGAAGCTTTCTTT. Amino acids: CSAGVGQDSEAFF.

The chain links TRBV27 to TRBJ2-2, with D possibly matching TRBD1 (6 bases). The V and J ends lost 6 bases and 5 bases respectively, with 13 bases between them. This CDR3 contains 14 residues. Germline CDR1 reads MNHEY; CDR2 reads SMNVEV (reference sequence). The CDR3 sequence is CASSLTGATGELFF. The CDR3 nucleotides read TGTGCCAGCAGCCTGACAGGAGCGACCGGGGAGCTGTTTTTT.

The J gene is TRBJ2-1, the V gene TRBV2; TRBD2 matches 7 bases. V shed 4 bases, J shed 6 bases, and the junction held 9 bases outside the gene matches. CDR3 length equals 15 residues. The V gene's germline CDR1 is SNHLY and CDR2 FYNNEI. CDR3 bases: TGTGCCAGCAGTGTTGGTACTAGCGATACCAATGAGCAGTTCTTC. Protein sequence: CASSVGTSDTNEQFF.

This clone was observed once. V usage is TRBV2 and J usage is TRBJ1-2; D possibly corresponds to TRBD1 (6 bases). Germline V gives CDR1 SNHLY, CDR2 FYNNEI. Trimming cost V 8 bases and J 5 bases, with 15 bases left between them. This CDR3 has 13 amino acids. CDR3 residues: CASGLRQEYGYTF. CDR3 nucleotide sequence: TGTGCCAGCGGACTTAGACAGGAGTATGGCTACACCTTC.

The rearrangement links TRBV20-1 to TRBJ1-4; no firm D call. Trimming cost V 3 bases and J 2 bases, with 13 bases left between them. Per germline, CDR1 DFQATT and CDR2 SNEGSKA (reference sequence). This CDR3 contains 15 residues. The CDR3 here is CSASLPGITNEKLFF. In nucleotides, the CDR3 is TGCAGTGCTAGTCTTCCGGGTATTACTAATGAAAAACTGTTTTTT.

V usage is TRBV7-3 and J usage is TRBJ2-1, with TRBD2 matching over 14 bases. CDR1 is SGHTA, CDR2 FQGTGA, per germline. CDR3 size: 19 residues. Trimming took 2 bases from V and 0 from J; bases not matched to a gene: 6. The chain's CDR3 is CASSLVGTSGSASYNEQFF. In DNA, the CDR3 is TGTGCCAGCAGCTTAGTAGGGACTAGCGGGAGTGCCTCCTACAATGAGCAGTTCTTC.

The chain links TRBV6-6 to TRBJ2-3, with D perhaps TRBD2 (5 bases). Per germline, CDR1 MNHNY and CDR2 SVGAGI (reference sequence). The length of the CDR3 is 11 residues. V lost 7 bases and J 8 bases, leaving 10 bases between the germline ends. CDR3 DNA: TGTGCCAGCACCCGGGAAGGTACGCAGTATTTT. Translating gives CASTREGTQYF.

V and J are TRBV19 and TRBJ2-7; perhaps TRBD2 as D (5 bases). The CDR3 consists of 13 residues. Germline V CDR1 and CDR2: LNHDA, SQIVND (reference sequence). The V gene lost 8 bases and the J gene lost 3 bases, with 14 bases spanning the gap. The CDR3 spells CASGREGSYEQYF. As DNA, the CDR3 is TGTGCCAGTGGAAGAGAGGGCAGCTACGAGCAGTACTTC.

This clone was recorded once. The chain couples TRBV5-6 to TRBJ1-5, with D unresolved. This CDR3 region has 10 residues. Trimming removed 6 bases at V and 9 bases at J, with 7 bases between. In germline, CDR1 is SGHDT, CDR2 YYEEEE. The CDR3 reads CASKRRPQHF. The CDR3 DNA sequence: TGTGCCAGCAAAAGGAGGCCCCAGCATTTT.

This clone was seen a handful of times. The V and J genes are TRBV7-9 and TRBJ1-6; D may be TRBD1 (5 bases). With 1 base removed from V and 7 bases from J, the gap between germline ends came to 14 bases. CDR1 is SEHNR and CDR2 is FQNEAQ in the germline V gene (reference sequence). The CDR3 sequence is 16 residues long. The CDR3 loop reads CASSLDGWQGNSPLHF. CDR3 DNA sequence: TGTGCCAGCAGCTTAGATGGTTGGCAGGGAAATTCACCCCTCCACTTT.